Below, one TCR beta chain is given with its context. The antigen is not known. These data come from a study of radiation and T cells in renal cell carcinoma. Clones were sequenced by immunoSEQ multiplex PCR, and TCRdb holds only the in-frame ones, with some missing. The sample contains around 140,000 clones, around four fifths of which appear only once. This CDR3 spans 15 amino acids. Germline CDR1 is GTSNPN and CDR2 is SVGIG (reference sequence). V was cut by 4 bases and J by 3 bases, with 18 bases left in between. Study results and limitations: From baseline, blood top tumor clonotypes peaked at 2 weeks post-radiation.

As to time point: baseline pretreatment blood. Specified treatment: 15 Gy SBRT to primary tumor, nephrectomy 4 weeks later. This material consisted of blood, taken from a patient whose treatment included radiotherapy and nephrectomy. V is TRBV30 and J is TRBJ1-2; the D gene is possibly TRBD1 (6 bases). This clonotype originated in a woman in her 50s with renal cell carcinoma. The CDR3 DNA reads TGTGCCTGGACTTTACCGGGACAACGATACTATGGCTACACCTTC. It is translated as CAWTLPGQRYYGYTF.